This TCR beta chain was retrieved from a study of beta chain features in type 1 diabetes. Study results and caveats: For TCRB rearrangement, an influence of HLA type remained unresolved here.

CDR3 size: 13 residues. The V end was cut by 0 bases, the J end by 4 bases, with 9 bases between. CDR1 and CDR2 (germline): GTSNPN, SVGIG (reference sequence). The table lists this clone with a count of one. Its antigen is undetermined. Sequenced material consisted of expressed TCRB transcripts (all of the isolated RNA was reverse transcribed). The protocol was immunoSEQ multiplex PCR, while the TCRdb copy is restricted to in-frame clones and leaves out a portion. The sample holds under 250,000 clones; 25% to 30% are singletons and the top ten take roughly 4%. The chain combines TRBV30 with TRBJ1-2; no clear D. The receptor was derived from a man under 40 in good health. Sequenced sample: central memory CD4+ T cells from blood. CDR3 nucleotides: TGTGCCTGGAGTGTAACTCTAGGCTATGGCTACACCTTC. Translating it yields CAWSVTLGYGYTF. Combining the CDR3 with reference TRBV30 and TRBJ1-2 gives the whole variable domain SQTIHQWPATLVQPVGSPLSLECTVEGTSNPNLYWYRQAAGRGLQLLFYSVGIGQISSEVPQNLSASRPQDRQFILSSKKLLLSDSGFYLCAWSVTLGYGYTFGSGTRLTVV.